This passage covers 2 T cell receptor beta chains from one sample sequenced in a study of blood T cell repertoires in COVID-19. Libraries were prepared by immunoSEQ multiplex PCR; TCRdb keeps only in-frame clonotypes and omits some of them. Among about 120,000 clones listed, 72% were seen once. Material: peripheral blood. Receptor source: an older woman with acute or convalescent COVID-19.

The chain employs TRBV7-9 and TRBJ1-6; D not resolved. CDR1 is SEHNR, CDR2 FQNEAQ, per germline (reference sequence). The CDR3 is 13 residues long. Trimming removed 0 bases at V and 8 bases at J, with 5 bases between. The CDR3 DNA sequence: TGTGCCAGCAGCTTAGCGCGGGATTCACCCCTCCACTTT. The encoded protein is CASSLARDSPLHF. Looking up the rest from reference TRBV7-9 and TRBJ1-6 gives the full variable domain: DTGVSQNPRHKITKRGQNVTFRCDPISEHNRLYWYRQTLGQGPEFLTYFQNEAQLEKSRLLSDRFSAERPKGSFSTLEIQRTEQGDSAMYLCASSLARDSPLHFGNGTRLTVT.

The CDR3 loop is CASSEGQGAYEQYF. Written as DNA, the CDR3 is TGTGCCAGCAGCGAGGGACAGGGGGCCTACGAGCAGTACTTC. The chain combines TRBV4-2 with TRBJ2-7; 11 bases line up with TRBD1. In germline, CDR1 is LGHNA, CDR2 YNFKEQ. The CDR3 has 14 residues. Trimming cost V 5 bases and J 2 bases; bases outside gene matches: 2.